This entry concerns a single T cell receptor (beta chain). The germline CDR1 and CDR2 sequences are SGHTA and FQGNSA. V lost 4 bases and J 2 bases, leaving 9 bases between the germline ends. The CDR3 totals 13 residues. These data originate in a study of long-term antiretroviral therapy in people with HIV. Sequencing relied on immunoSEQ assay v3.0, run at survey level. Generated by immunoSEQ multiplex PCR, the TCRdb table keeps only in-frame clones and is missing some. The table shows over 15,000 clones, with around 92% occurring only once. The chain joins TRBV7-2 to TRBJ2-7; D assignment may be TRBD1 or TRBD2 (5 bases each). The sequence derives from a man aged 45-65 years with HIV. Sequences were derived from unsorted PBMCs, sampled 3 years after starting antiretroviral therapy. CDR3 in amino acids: CASSYGTTYEQYF. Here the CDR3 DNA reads TGTGCCAGCAGCTACGGGACGACCTACGAGCAGTACTTC.